This T cell receptor beta chain stems from a study of T cell repertoires in cytomegalovirus infection. Study at large: Well-studied HLA-B-restricted epitopes and recently identified HLA-C-restricted epitopes of CMV were both used in the study.

Study results and limitations: Dominating the ex vivo response were HLA-C-restricted CMV-specific TCR beta clonotypes. The study identified carriers of CMV plus the relevant HLA from cumulative public TCR beta family frequency.

Between the trimmed V and J ends, which lost 2 bases and 1 base, there was a span of 9 bases. Germline V gene lookup returns CDR1 MNHEY and CDR2 SMNVEV (reference sequence). The CDR3 loop spans 15 amino acids. TCRdb reanalysed the reads using MiXCR and keeps one entry per CDR3 protein. The table includes about 740,000 distinct CDR3 sequences, roughly 36% detected once. Concerning this clonotype itself: The antigen is not known.

This rearrangement joins TRBV27 to TRBJ2-4, with D perhaps given as TRBD1 or TRBD2 (5 bases each). Sequences were derived from cultured PBMCs, sampled from culture after CMV antigen stimulation. The TCR sequence derives from a human donor in good health (CMV status not recorded). Some clones in this sample may be carry-over from other donors' samples. The CDR3 DNA reads TGTGCCAGCAGTTTAGGTTGGGGGGCCAAAAACATTCAGTACTTC. Translating gives CASSLGWGAKNIQYF.